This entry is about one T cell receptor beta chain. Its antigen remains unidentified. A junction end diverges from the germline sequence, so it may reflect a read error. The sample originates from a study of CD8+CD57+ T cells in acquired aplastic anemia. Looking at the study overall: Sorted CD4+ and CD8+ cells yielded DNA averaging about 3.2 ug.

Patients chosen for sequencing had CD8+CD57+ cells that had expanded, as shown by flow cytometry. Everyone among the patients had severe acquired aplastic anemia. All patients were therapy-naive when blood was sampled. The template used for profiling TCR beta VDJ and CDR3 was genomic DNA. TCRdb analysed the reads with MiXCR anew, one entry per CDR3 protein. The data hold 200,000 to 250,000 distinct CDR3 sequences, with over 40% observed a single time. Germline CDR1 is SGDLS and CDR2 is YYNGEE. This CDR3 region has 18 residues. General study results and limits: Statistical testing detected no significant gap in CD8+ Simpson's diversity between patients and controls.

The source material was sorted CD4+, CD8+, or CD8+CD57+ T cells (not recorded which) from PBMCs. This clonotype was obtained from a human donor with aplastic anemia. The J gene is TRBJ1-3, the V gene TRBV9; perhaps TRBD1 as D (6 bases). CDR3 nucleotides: TGTGCCAGCAGCGTAGAGGGGGTGGGCCCAACTTCTGGAAGCACCATATATTTT. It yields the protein CASSVEGVGPTSGSTIYF.